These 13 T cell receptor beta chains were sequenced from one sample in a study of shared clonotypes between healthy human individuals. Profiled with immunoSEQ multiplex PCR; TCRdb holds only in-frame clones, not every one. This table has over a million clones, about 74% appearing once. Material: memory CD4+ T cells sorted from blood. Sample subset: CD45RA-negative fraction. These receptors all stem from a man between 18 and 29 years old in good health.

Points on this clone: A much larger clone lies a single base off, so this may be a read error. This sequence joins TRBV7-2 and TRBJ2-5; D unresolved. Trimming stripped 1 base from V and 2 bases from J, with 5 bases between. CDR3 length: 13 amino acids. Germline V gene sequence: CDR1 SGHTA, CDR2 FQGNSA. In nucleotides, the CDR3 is TGTGCCAGCAGCTTAGGGCAGCAAGAGACCCAGTACTTC. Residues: CASSLGQQETQYF.

CDR3 sequence reads: CASRPSRRRAFF. The CDR3 bases are TGTGCCAGCAGACCTTCGAGGAGACGGGCTTTCTTT. V gene TRBV28 combines with J gene TRBJ1-1; D is uncertain. V was trimmed by 6 bases and J by 11 bases, leaving 16 bases between them. The CDR3 covers 12 residues. CDR1 is MDHEN, CDR2 SYDVKM, per germline. Based on the CDR3 plus reference TRBV28 and TRBJ1-1, the full variable domain is DVKVTQSSRYLVKRTGEKVFLECVQDMDHENMFWYRQDPGLGLRLIYFSYDVKMKEKGDIPEGYSVSREKKERFSLILESASTNQTSMYLCASRPSRRRAFFGQGTRLTVV.

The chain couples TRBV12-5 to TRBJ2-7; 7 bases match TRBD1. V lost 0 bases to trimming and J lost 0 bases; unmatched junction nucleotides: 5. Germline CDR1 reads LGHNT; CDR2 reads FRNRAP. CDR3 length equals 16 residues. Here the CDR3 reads CASGLVQGPSSYEQYF. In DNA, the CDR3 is TGTGCTAGTGGTTTGGTACAGGGGCCCAGCTCCTACGAGCAGTACTTC. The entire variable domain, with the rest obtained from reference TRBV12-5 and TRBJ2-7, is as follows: DARVTQTPRHKVTEMGQEVTMRCQPILGHNTVFWYRQTMMQGLELLAYFRNRAPLDDSGMPKDRFSAEMPDATLATLKIQPSEPRDSAVYFCASGLVQGPSSYEQYFGPGTRLTVT.

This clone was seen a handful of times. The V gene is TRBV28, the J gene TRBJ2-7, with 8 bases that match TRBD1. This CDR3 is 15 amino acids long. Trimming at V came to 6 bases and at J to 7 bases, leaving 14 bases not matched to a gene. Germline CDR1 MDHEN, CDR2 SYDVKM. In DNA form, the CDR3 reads TGTGCCAGCAGCCCAGTGGGCCAGGGGGCAGGGGAGCAGTACTTC. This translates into CASSPVGQGAGEQYF.

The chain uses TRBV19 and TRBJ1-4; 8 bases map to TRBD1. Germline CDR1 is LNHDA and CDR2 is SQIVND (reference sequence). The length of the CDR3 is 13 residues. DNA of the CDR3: TGTGCTTCGTCAGGGGGCGCGAATGAAAAACTGTTTTTT. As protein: CASSGGANEKLFF.

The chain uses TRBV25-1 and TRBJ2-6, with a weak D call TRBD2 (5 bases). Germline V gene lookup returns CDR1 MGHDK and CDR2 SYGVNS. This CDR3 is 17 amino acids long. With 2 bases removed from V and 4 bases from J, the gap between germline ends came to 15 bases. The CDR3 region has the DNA TGTGCCAGCAGTGAACTATTAACAACGGGAGGGGCCAACGTCCTGACTTTC. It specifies CASSELLTTGGANVLTF.

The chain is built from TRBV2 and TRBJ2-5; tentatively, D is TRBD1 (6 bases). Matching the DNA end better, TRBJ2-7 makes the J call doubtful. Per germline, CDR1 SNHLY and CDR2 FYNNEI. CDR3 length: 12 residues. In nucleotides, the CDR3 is TGTGCCAGCAGTTCCGGACAGCCCGAGCAGTACTTC. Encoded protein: CASSSGQPEQYF.

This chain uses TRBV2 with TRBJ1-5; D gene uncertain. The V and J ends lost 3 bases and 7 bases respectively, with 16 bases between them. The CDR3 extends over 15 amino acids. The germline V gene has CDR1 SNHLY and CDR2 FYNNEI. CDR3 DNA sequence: TGTGCCAGCAGTGAGGTGTGGGGTATTGGGCAGCCCCAGCATTTT. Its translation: CASSEVWGIGQPQHF.

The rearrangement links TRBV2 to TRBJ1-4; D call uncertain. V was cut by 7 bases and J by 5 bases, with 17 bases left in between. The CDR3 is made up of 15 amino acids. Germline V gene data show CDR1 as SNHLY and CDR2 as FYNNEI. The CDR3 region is CASKAARTLNEKLFF. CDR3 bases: TGTGCCAGCAAAGCGGCGCGGACCTTAAATGAAAAACTGTTTTTT.

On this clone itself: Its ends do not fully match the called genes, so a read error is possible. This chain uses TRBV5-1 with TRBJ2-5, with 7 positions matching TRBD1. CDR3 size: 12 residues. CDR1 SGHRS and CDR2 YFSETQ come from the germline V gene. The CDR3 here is CASSSTLDRVNF. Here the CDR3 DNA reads TGCGCCAGCAGCTCGACCCTAGACAGGGTGAACTTC.

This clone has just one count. The CDR3 nucleotides read TGCGCCAGCAGCAAGGGACCCTCGCGCGCCCAAGAGACCCAGTACTTC. Its translation: CASSKGPSRAQETQYF. V gene TRBV5-1 combines with J gene TRBJ2-5; D could derive from TRBD1 or TRBD2 (5 bases each). The length of the CDR3 is 16 residues. In germline, CDR1 is SGHRS, CDR2 YFSETQ. Between the trimmed V and J ends, which lost 4 bases and 1 base, there was a span of 17 bases. Drawing the rest from reference TRBV5-1 and TRBJ2-5, the complete variable domain is KAGVTQTPRYLIKTRGQQVTLSCSPISGHRSVSWYQQTPGQGLQFLFEYFSETQRNKGNFPGRFSGRQFSNSRSEMNVSTLELGDSALYLCASSKGPSRAQETQYFGPGTRLLVL.

The CDR3 here is CATTDGRGVGTLHF. CDR3 coding DNA: TGTGCCACGACCGACGGCAGGGGCGTCGGGACCCTCCACTTT. The chain carries TRBV28 and TRBJ1-6, with D possibly TRBD1 on 6 matching bases. The germline V gene has CDR1 MDHEN and CDR2 SYDVKM. V lost 10 bases to trimming and J lost 14 bases, with 24 bases between them. The CDR3 loop spans 14 amino acids. The entire variable domain, with the rest obtained from reference TRBV28 and TRBJ1-6, is as follows: DVKVTQSSRYLVKRTGEKVFLECVQDMDHENMFWYRQDPGLGLRLIYFSYDVKMKEKGDIPEGYSVSREKKERFSLILESASTNQTSMYLCATTDGRGVGTLHFGNGTRLTVT.

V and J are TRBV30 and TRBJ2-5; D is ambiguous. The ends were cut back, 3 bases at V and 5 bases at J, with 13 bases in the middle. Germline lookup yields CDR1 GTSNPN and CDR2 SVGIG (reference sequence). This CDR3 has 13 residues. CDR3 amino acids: CAWSTGLGETQYF. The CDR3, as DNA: TGTGCCTGGAGCACTGGCCTGGGGGAGACCCAGTACTTC.